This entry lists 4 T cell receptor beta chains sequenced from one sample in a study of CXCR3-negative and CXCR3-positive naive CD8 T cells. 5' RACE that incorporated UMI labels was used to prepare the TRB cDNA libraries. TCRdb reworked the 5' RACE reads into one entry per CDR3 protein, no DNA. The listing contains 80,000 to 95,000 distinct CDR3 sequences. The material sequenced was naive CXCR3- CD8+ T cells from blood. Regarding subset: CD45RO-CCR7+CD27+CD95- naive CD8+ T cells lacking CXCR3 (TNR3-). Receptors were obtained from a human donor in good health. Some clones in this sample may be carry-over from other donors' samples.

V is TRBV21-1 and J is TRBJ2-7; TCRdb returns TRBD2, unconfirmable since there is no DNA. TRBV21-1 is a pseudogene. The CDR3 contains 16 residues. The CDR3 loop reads CASSKKELAGAYEQYF.

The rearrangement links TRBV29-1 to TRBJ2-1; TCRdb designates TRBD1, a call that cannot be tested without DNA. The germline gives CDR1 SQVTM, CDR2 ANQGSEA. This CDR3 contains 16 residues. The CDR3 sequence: CSVEIRGNFIYNEQFF.

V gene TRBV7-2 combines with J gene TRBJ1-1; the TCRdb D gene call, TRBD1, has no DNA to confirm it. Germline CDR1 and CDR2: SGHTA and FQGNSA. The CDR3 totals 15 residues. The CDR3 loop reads CASSDSPGQYTEAFF.

The CDR3 here is CASKVVRALGYTF. The chain uses TRBV28 and TRBJ1-2; lacking DNA, the TRBD1 call made by TCRdb goes unchecked. The germline V gene encodes CDR1 MDHEN and CDR2 SYDVKM. The CDR3 runs to 13 residues.